One sample yielded the 22 T cell receptor beta chains listed below, sequenced in a study of blood T cells in healthy people across ages. The use of a sample-barcoded 5' primer and a J-beta primer mix characterized a second PCR of roughly 7 to 11 cycles. One entry per CDR3 protein results from TCRdb running MiXCR on the 5' RACE reads. The repertoire holds 780,000 or so distinct CDR3 sequences, with 20% to 30% as singletons. These records were also assigned to another study, of T cells of mothers and their children.

The sequenced material came from blood. The receptors were gathered from a boy younger than 18 in good health.

In this sample, this clonotype turned up a few times. This rearrangement joins TRBV12-3 or TRBV12-4 to TRBJ2-3, with D maybe TRBD1 (6 bases). This CDR3 has 14 residues. The ends were cut back, 3 bases at V and 1 base at J, with 8 bases in the middle. CDR3 amino acids: CASSFHRGTDTQYF. In nucleotides, the CDR3 is TGTGCCAGCAGTTTTCACAGGGGCACAGATACGCAGTATTTT.

This chain links TRBV30 with TRBJ2-6; tentatively, D is TRBD2 (5 bases). Looked up from germline, CDR1 is GTSNPN and CDR2 is SVGIG (reference sequence). The CDR3 has 13 residues. The germline V and J ends were trimmed by 4 bases and 12 bases, with 16 bases remaining between them. The CDR3 region has the DNA TGTGCCTGGATTCCTGCGGGTCGGGGCGTCCTGACTTTC. It is translated as CAWIPAGRGVLTF. The complete variable domain, with remaining parts taken from reference TRBV30 and TRBJ2-6, reads SQTIHQWPATLVQPVGSPLSLECTVEGTSNPNLYWYRQAAGRGLQLLFYSVGIGQISSEVPQNLSASRPQDRQFILSSKKLLLSDSGFYLCAWIPAGRGVLTFGAGSRLTVL.

This chain joins TRBV6-1 and TRBJ2-3; weak D call: TRBD2 (5 bases). The germline V and J ends were trimmed by 8 bases and 8 bases, with 26 bases remaining between them. In germline, CDR1 is MNHNS, CDR2 SASEGT. There are 16 residues in the CDR3. CDR3 loop: CASQVLSGPPGGTQYF. The CDR3 coding sequence is TGTGCCAGCCAAGTTCTGAGCGGTCCACCCGGTGGTACGCAGTATTTT.

The V call is TRBV29-1, the J call TRBJ2-1, with a weak D call TRBD2 (6 bases). Trimming removed 4 bases from V and 10 bases from J, with 26 bases in between. The CDR3 covers 16 residues. The germline V gene has CDR1 SQVTM and CDR2 ANQGSEA. This CDR3 is CSVALFLALPAREQFF. CDR3 DNA sequence: TGCAGCGTTGCCCTTTTTCTAGCGCTTCCAGCGAGAGAGCAGTTCTTC.

J is TRBJ2-5 and V is TRBV25-1; 8 bases are a match to TRBD1. After removal of 7 bases from V and 7 bases from J, the junction contained 8 bases not matched to a gene. CDR3 size: 13 residues. Germline lookup yields CDR1 MGHDK and CDR2 SYGVNS. CDR3 in amino acids: CASTRTGGGTQYF. In DNA, the CDR3 is TGTGCCAGCACCCGTACAGGGGGAGGGACCCAGTACTTC.

The chain links TRBV5-1 to TRBJ1-1; a weak D match, TRBD1 (5 bases). The germline V gene encodes CDR1 SGHRS and CDR2 YFSETQ. The CDR3 is made up of 14 amino acids. With 4 bases removed from V and 1 base from J, the gap between germline ends came to 11 bases. The DNA for the CDR3 is TGCGCCAGCAGCCCGGACACCCAGAACACTGAAGCTTTCTTT. Translating it yields CASSPDTQNTEAFF. The whole variable domain, filled in from reference TRBV5-1 and TRBJ1-1, reads KAGVTQTPRYLIKTRGQQVTLSCSPISGHRSVSWYQQTPGQGLQFLFEYFSETQRNKGNFPGRFSGRQFSNSRSEMNVSTLELGDSALYLCASSPDTQNTEAFFGQGTRLTVV.

This chain connects TRBV12-3 or TRBV12-4 to TRBJ2-1; no definite D call. Trimming took off 7 bases at V and 1 base at J, with 5 bases between the two ends. The CDR3 sequence is 12 residues long. The CDR3 coding sequence is TGTGCCAGCACGAGGTCCTACAATGAGCAGTTCTTC. Amino acid sequence: CASTRSYNEQFF.

This clonotype was seen only a few times. The chain is built from TRBV30 and TRBJ2-7, with TRBD1 matching 8 bases. Germline V CDR1 and CDR2: GTSNPN, SVGIG (reference sequence). J was trimmed by 6 bases and V by 4 bases; bases with no gene match: 8. The CDR3 covers 13 residues. For the CDR3, the DNA is TGTGCCTGGAAGAGTGCAGGGGGCCGCGAGCAGTACTTC. It yields the protein CAWKSAGGREQYF.

The chain couples TRBV20-1 to TRBJ1-1, with a possible D match to TRBD1 (5 bases). V dropped 4 bases and J dropped 5 bases, with 11 bases sitting between them. Germline CDR1 and CDR2: DFQATT and SNEGSKA (reference sequence). The CDR3 contains 12 residues. Here the CDR3 reads CSATFGGTEAFF. CDR3 bases: TGCAGTGCTACCTTCGGGGGGACTGAAGCTTTCTTT.

This clonotype occurred a few times. At one end the junction does not follow the germline gene, possibly because of a read error. This rearrangement joins TRBV27 to TRBJ2-3; D is unresolved. The CDR3 has 16 amino acids. The germline V gene has CDR1 MNHEY and CDR2 SMNVEV (reference sequence). The CDR3 DNA follows: TGTGCTAGCAGTTTATCGGGCCAAGGAGCTACAGATACGCAGTATTTT. This translates into CASSLSGQGATDTQYF.

This clonotype appeared many times. The J gene is TRBJ1-1, the V gene TRBV20-1; the match to TRBD1 covers 9 bases. This CDR3 region has 13 residues. The trim removed 1 base at V and 6 bases at J, leaving 3 bases unmatched. Germline V lookup: CDR1 DFQATT, CDR2 SNEGSKA (reference sequence). The CDR3 coding sequence is TGCAGTGCTAGAGGGGACAGGGAGGCTGAAGCTTTCTTT. It codes for CSARGDREAEAFF.

The chain combines TRBV6-6 with TRBJ2-3; D might be TRBD2 (6 bases). The CDR3 contains 13 residues. V was trimmed by 5 bases and J by 10 bases, leaving 16 bases between them. Looked up from germline, CDR1 is MNHNY and CDR2 is SVGAGI (reference sequence). CDR3 region: CASSLQRVDAQYF. CDR3 DNA sequence: TGTGCCAGCAGTCTACAGCGGGTCGACGCGCAGTATTTT.

This clonotype was picked up many times. The chain recombines TRBV7-2 with TRBJ2-5; TRBD2 is a possible D gene (6 bases). The CDR3 extends over 14 amino acids. Trimming removed 5 bases from V and 5 bases from J, with 15 bases in between. Germline loops: CDR1 SGHTA, CDR2 FQGNSA. Here the CDR3 DNA reads TGTGCCAGCAGCACAGGAGGGGTCCGGGAGACCCAGTACTTC. Encoded protein: CASSTGGVRETQYF.

This clonotype has ten or more counts. The rearrangement uses TRBV6-5 and TRBJ2-3; 10 nucleotides match TRBD2. The CDR3 has 16 amino acids. V shed 5 bases, J shed 6 bases, and the junction held 11 bases outside the gene matches. From germline, CDR1 is MNHEY and CDR2 SVGAGI. CDR3 residues: CASSPTSGMGGDTQYF. CDR3 DNA sequence: TGTGCCAGCAGTCCTACTAGCGGGATGGGAGGGGATACGCAGTATTTT.

This clonotype was counted ten times or more. The J gene is TRBJ1-2, the V gene TRBV20-1, with 7 positions matching TRBD1. The junction had 7 bases not matched to a gene; V was cut back by 5 bases and J by 4 bases. Germline V lookup: CDR1 DFQATT, CDR2 SNEGSKA (reference sequence). The CDR3 contains 13 residues. CDR3 region: CSAFQGDGYGYTF. CDR3 in DNA: TGCAGTGCTTTCCAGGGGGACGGCTATGGCTACACCTTC.

A few counts support this clonotype. The chain links TRBV5-6 to TRBJ2-3; weak D call: TRBD1 (6 bases). Germline CDR1 is SGHDT and CDR2 is YYEEEE. The CDR3 is 17 residues long. Trimming took off 3 bases at V and 0 bases at J, with 17 bases between the two ends. The CDR3 sequence is CASSSLGTPASTDTQYF. The CDR3 nucleotides are TGTGCCAGCAGCTCCCTTGGGACACCCGCTAGCACAGATACGCAGTATTTT.

In its sample, this clonotype was seen a few times. V gene TRBV15 combines with J gene TRBJ1-5, with 8 nucleotides matching TRBD1. The CDR3 extends over 19 amino acids. Germline-derived CDR1 and CDR2 are LNHNV and YYDKDF (reference sequence). Germline trimming cut 1 base from V and 6 bases from J; bases unmatched to any gene: 17. DNA of the CDR3: TGTGCCACCAGCAGAGCCAAACACTTCCGAGAGACAGGGGTTCAGCCCCAGCATTTT. Translating it yields CATSRAKHFRETGVQPQHF.

The chain carries TRBV7-9 and TRBJ1-2, with 7 bases that match TRBD1. J lost 7 bases, V lost 4 bases, and 24 bases had no gene match. Germline V gene lookup returns CDR1 SEHNR and CDR2 FQNEAQ (reference sequence). The CDR3 extends over 19 amino acids. The CDR3 DNA reads as TGTGCCAGCAGCTCTCGACCCGGACAGGTGACCTTTGTGACGGGTGGCTACACCTTC. It specifies CASSSRPGQVTFVTGGYTF.

The rearrangement links TRBV10-3 to TRBJ2-3, with D perhaps matching TRBD2 (5 bases). V lost 3 bases to trimming and J lost 6 bases, with 16 bases between them. The CDR3 consists of 15 residues. Germline values: CDR1 ENHRY, CDR2 SYGVKD. The CDR3 spells CAISDRLITRDTQYF. CDR3 in DNA: TGTGCCATCAGTGACCGGTTGATTACTAGGGATACGCAGTATTTT.

Only a few counts were recorded for this clonotype. CDR3 DNA: TGTGCCAGCAGCTTAGATGGGACAGGCCCCTATGGCTACACCTTC. Translating it yields CASSLDGTGPYGYTF. The chain links TRBV7-2 to TRBJ1-2, with 8 bases that match TRBD1. This CDR3 has 15 residues. The V gene end was trimmed by 1 base and the J gene end by 4 bases; junction bases not matched to a gene: 5. Germline V gives CDR1 SGHTA, CDR2 FQGNSA.

The chain combines TRBV20-1 with TRBJ2-3; 10 nucleotides line up with TRBD2. There are 16 residues in the CDR3. After removal of 3 bases from V and 3 bases from J, the junction contained 9 bases not matched to a gene. Germline lookup yields CDR1 DFQATT and CDR2 SNEGSKA (reference sequence). The CDR3 is CSASRALAGETDTQYF. The CDR3 DNA reads as TGCAGTGCTAGTCGGGCGCTAGCGGGGGAAACAGATACGCAGTATTTT.

The chain couples TRBV6-1 to TRBJ2-5, with 9 nucleotides matching TRBD1. Per the germline V gene, CDR1 is MNHNS and CDR2 is SASEGT. The ends lost 6 bases at V and 3 bases at J; junction bases unmatched: 14. The CDR3 is made up of 17 amino acids. The CDR3, as DNA: TGTGCCAGCAGAGAAAAGAGACAGCGGACAGGGGAAGAGACCCAGTACTTC. Its translation is CASREKRQRTGEETQYF.